This TCR beta chain was observed in a study of T cell clones after liver transplantation. At the level of the study: A pre-transplant mixed lymphocyte reaction with TCRbeta sequencing defined graft-donor-reactive clones followed in post-transplant blood. Study findings and constraints: Conclusions were preliminary, with small, heterogeneous patient groups.

In the case of this clone: What it recognizes is unknown.

V was pared by 3 bases and J by 3 bases, with 9 bases between. CDR1 and CDR2 from the germline V gene are KGHSH and LQKENI. The CDR3 runs to 13 residues. Profiling relied on immunoSEQ multiplex PCR, and the TCRdb table lists in-frame clones only, not all of them. Found here are fewer than 80,000 clones, around 84% of them singletons; the top ten hold more than 2%. This chain links TRBV18 with TRBJ2-7, with D uncertain. This TCR derives from a human patient who received a liver transplant. Some T cells may be transferred from the graft donor. This sample comprised CD4+ T cells from blood, obtained around 48 months after liver transplant. The CDR3 bases are TGTGCCAGCTCACCGGGCTATAACTACGAGCAGTACTTC. Translation gives CASSPGYNYEQYF.